These 18 T cell receptor beta chains were sequenced from one sample in a study of beta chain features in type 1 diabetes. The investigators reverse transcribed all of the isolated RNA, so they sequenced expressed TCRB transcripts. Measured with immunoSEQ multiplex PCR; TCRdb has only the in-frame clones, and not every one. The sample yields approximately 150,000 clones, 8% to 13% seen once. Material: naive CD4+ T cells from blood. Every receptor here comes from a young man in good health.

The rearrangement joins TRBV7-2 to TRBJ2-5; 8 nucleotides line up with TRBD1. The V and J ends lost 2 bases and 5 bases, in that order; junction bases with no gene match: 10. CDR1 and CDR2 from the germline V gene are SGHTA and FQGNSA. CDR3 length equals 16 residues. The CDR3 DNA follows: TGTGCCAGCAGCTTAACAGGGGGTTATGAATGGGAGACCCAGTACTTC. Amino acid sequence: CASSLTGGYEWETQYF.

The chain is built from TRBV7-6 and TRBJ2-5; D is unresolved. The J call could be wrong; TRBJ2-7 is a better fit for the DNA end. Germline V CDR1 and CDR2: SGHVS, FNYEAQ. The CDR3 totals 13 residues. CDR3 DNA: TGTGCCAGCAGCTTCGAGGCCTCCTACGAGCAGTACTTC. Protein product: CASSFEASYEQYF.

This chain links TRBV30 with TRBJ2-1; D remains unclear. In germline, CDR1 is GTSNPN, CDR2 SVGIG (reference sequence). V lost 2 bases, J lost 0 bases, and 11 bases lay in between. The CDR3 loop spans 15 amino acids. The CDR3: CAWSPSYGSYNEQFF. CDR3 bases: TGTGCCTGGAGTCCCTCCTACGGCTCCTACAATGAGCAGTTCTTC.

In its sample, this clone was seen a few times. The chain combines TRBV10-3 with TRBJ1-2; 8 bases align to TRBD1. Germline V gene lookup returns CDR1 ENHRY and CDR2 SYGVKD. The CDR3 contains 13 residues. J gave up 6 bases and V 6 bases, and 6 bases lay outside the gene matches. The CDR3 region is CAISGQGSNGYTF. The CDR3, as DNA: TGTGCCATCAGCGGACAGGGATCAAATGGCTACACCTTC.

In its sample, this clone was seen a few times. The V and J genes are TRBV4-1 and TRBJ2-5; D is uncertain. The CDR3 sequence is 12 residues long. CDR1 is MGHRA and CDR2 is YSYEKL in the germline V gene. V was clipped by 1 base and J by 4 bases, with 4 bases between them. The CDR3 coding sequence is TGCGCCAGCAGCCAAGTTAGAGAGACCCAGTACTTC. Translating it yields CASSQVRETQYF.

This clone has a handful of counts. The rearrangement joins TRBV6-4 to TRBJ2-5; no firm D call. Per germline, CDR1 MRHNA and CDR2 SNTAGT. The length of the CDR3 is 14 residues. The V and J ends lost 7 bases and 4 bases respectively, with 16 bases between them. The chain's CDR3 is CASNQDKVGETQYF. CDR3 DNA: TGTGCCAGCAACCAAGACAAGGTGGGAGAGACCCAGTACTTC.

The chain joins TRBV18 to TRBJ2-1; maybe TRBD1 (6 bases). The CDR3 spans 14 residues. The germline CDR1 and CDR2 sequences are KGHSH and LQKENI. The V end lost 2 bases, the J end lost 6 bases, and 11 bases lay between the germline ends. The CDR3 DNA follows: TGTGCCAGCTCACCAGGGGGCGGGTCCAATGAGCAGTTCTTC. This encodes CASSPGGGSNEQFF.

V is TRBV9 and J is TRBJ2-2; the D gene is possibly TRBD2 (6 bases). With 4 bases removed from V and 1 base from J, the gap between germline ends came to 17 bases. CDR1 SGDLS and CDR2 YYNGEE come from the germline V gene. The CDR3 length is 17 residues. The chain's CDR3 is CASSTRLGAGNTGELFF. The DNA of the CDR3 is TGTGCCAGCAGCACCCGCCTCGGAGCGGGGAACACCGGGGAGCTGTTTTTT.

The V gene is TRBV15, the J gene TRBJ1-6; 7 positions match TRBD1. Germline assignment: CDR1 LNHNV and CDR2 YYDKDF (reference sequence). The V segment lost 2 bases and the J segment 4 bases; nucleotides outside the gene matches: 8. CDR3 length: 17 amino acids. CDR3 sequence: CATSRRGGAEYNSPLHF. The CDR3 DNA reads as TGTGCCACCAGCAGACGAGGGGGCGCGGAATATAATTCACCCCTCCACTTT.

This clone was observed a few times. The CDR3 here is CASSQDRSGEPQHF. DNA for the CDR3: TGCGCCAGCAGCCAAGATCGAAGCGGGGAGCCCCAGCATTTT. The rearrangement uses TRBV4-3 and TRBJ1-5, with no clear D. The CDR3 runs to 14 residues. Germline CDR1 and CDR2: LGHNA and YSLEER. V lost 0 bases and J 8 bases, leaving 11 bases between the germline ends.

The genes are TRBV19 and TRBJ2-3; no definite D call. Trimming pared 9 bases from V and 5 bases from J, leaving 15 bases between. The CDR3 contains 13 residues. From germline, CDR1 is LNHDA and CDR2 SQIVND (reference sequence). CDR3 region: CARRGRFQDTQYF. Here the CDR3 DNA reads TGTGCCAGGAGAGGCCGTTTCCAAGATACGCAGTATTTT.

This clone occurred a few times. J is TRBJ2-7 and V is TRBV5-1; TRBD1 matches at 8 bases. Looked up from germline, CDR1 is SGHRS and CDR2 is YFSETQ. This CDR3 spans 14 amino acids. V gave up 3 bases and J gave up 7 bases; unmatched junction bases: 9. The CDR3 is CASSSQGQAFEQYF. CDR3 bases: TGCGCCAGCAGCTCTCAGGGACAGGCCTTTGAGCAGTACTTC.

This clone was counted only a few times. V usage is TRBV4-2 and J usage is TRBJ2-7; D remains unclear. CDR3 length equals 15 residues. The V end was cut by 2 bases, the J end by 3 bases, with 14 bases between. Looked up from germline, CDR1 is LGHNA and CDR2 is YNFKEQ. The CDR3 nucleotides are TGTGCCAGCAGCCAAAAAGACGGGTCTAACTACGAGCAGTACTTC. This sequence encodes CASSQKDGSNYEQYF.

This clone was seen only a few times. The chain uses TRBV28 and TRBJ2-2, with TRBD2 identical over 11 bases. The CDR3 consists of 16 residues. Looked up from germline, CDR1 is MDHEN and CDR2 is SYDVKM. Trimming took 5 bases from V and 4 from J; bases not matched to a gene: 6. CDR3 DNA sequence: TGTGCCAGCAGTACCACTAGCGGGGGCGCCACCGGGGAGCTGTTTTTT. This gives the protein CASSTTSGGATGELFF.

The table lists this clone with a few counts. The chain joins TRBV5-5 to TRBJ2-7, with D uncertain. The CDR3 has 12 residues. V lost 4 bases and J 5 bases, leaving 10 bases between the germline ends. The germline V gene has CDR1 SGHKS and CDR2 YYEKEE (reference sequence). This CDR3 is CASSAILDEQYF. For the CDR3, the DNA is TGTGCCAGCAGCGCGATCCTGGACGAGCAGTACTTC.

J is TRBJ2-1 and V is TRBV1; the listed D gene, TRBD2, was not tested against the DNA. TRBV1 is assigned pseudogene status. This CDR3 comprises 15 residues. The CDR3, as DNA: TGCACCAGCAGCCCCTCGGAGGGGCTTAGGAATGAGCAGTTCTTC. This encodes CTSSPSEGLRNEQFF.

The chain joins TRBV30 to TRBJ1-4, with a tentative D call TRBD1 (6 bases). Trimming removed 2 bases from V and 6 bases from J, with 13 bases in between. This CDR3 contains 14 residues. Germline loops: CDR1 GTSNPN, CDR2 SVGIG (reference sequence). The CDR3 nucleotides read TGTGCCTGGAGTCCCGACAGGCCAGATGAAAAACTGTTTTTT. It codes for CAWSPDRPDEKLFF.

The chain links TRBV7-8 to TRBJ1-1; 9 bases match TRBD1. Germline trimming cut 5 bases from V and 7 bases from J; bases unmatched to any gene: 8. From germline, CDR1 is SGHVS and CDR2 FQNEAQ. The CDR3 sequence is 14 residues long. CDR3 bases: TGTGCCAGCAGCAAAAGGGACAGGGCGGGTGAAGCTTTCTTT. Translating gives CASSKRDRAGEAFF. Supplemented by reference TRBV7-8 and TRBJ1-1, the full variable domain reads GAGVSQSPRYKVAKRGQDVALRCDPISGHVSLFWYQQALGQGPEFLTYFQNEAQLDKSGLPSDRFFAERPEGSVSTLKIQRTQQEDSAVYLCASSKRDRAGEAFFGQGTRLTVV.